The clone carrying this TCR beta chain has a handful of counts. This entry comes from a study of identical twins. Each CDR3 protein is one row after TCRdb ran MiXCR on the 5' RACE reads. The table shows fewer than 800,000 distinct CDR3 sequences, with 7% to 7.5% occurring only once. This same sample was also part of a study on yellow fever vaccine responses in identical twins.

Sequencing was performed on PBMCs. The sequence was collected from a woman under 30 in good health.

CDR3 nucleotide sequence: TGTGCCAGCAGCTTAACAGGGGCCGGGATAGGGACAGACTCCTACGAGCAGTACTTC. The encoded protein is CASSLTGAGIGTDSYEQYF. The genes are TRBV7-3 and TRBJ2-7; 7 positions agree with TRBD1. V trimming: 0 bases; J trimming: 0 bases; junction bases outside the gene matches: 14. Per germline, CDR1 SGHTA and CDR2 FQGTGA. The length of the CDR3 is 19 residues.